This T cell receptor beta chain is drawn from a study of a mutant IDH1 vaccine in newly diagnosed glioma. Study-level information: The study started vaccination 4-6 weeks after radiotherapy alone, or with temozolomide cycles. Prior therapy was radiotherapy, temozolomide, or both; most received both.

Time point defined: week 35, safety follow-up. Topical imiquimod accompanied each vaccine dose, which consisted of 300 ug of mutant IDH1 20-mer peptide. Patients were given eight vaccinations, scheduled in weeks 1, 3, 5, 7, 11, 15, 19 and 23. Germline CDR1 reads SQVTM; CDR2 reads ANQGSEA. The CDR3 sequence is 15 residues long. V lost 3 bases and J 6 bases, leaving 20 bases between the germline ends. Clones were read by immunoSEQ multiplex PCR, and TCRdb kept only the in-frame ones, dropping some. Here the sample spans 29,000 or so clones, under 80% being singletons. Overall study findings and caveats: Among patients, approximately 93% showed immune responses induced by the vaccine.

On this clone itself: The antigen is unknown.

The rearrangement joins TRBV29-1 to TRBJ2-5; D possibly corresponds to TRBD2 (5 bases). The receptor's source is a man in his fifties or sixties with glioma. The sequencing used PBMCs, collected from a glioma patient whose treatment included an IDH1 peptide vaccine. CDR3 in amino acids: CSVDRSGRESKTQYF. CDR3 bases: TGCAGCGTTGATCGCAGCGGAAGGGAATCAAAGACCCAGTACTTC.